The 2 T cell receptor beta chains listed next were all sequenced from one sample in a study of PD-L1 blockade in urothelial cancer. TCRdb keeps only in-frame clones here, not all; method: immunoSEQ multiplex PCR. The sample includes 15,000 to 20,000 clones, approximately 89% of them seen just once. Time point in this sample: pretreatment peripheral blood. Sequenced here: PBMCs, sampled around atezolizumab (anti-PD-L1) treatment. These receptors all stem from a man between 65 and 85 years old with urothelial cancer.

The chain recombines TRBV5-4 with TRBJ2-5; 12 bases map to TRBD2. V was clipped by 0 bases and J by 2 bases; unmatched bases: 2. The CDR3 loop spans 16 amino acids. The germline V gene has CDR1 SGHNT and CDR2 YYREEE (reference sequence). The CDR3 region has the DNA TGTGCCAGCAGCTTGGGGCTAGCGGGGGGGCAAGAGACCCAGTACTTC. It codes for CASSLGLAGGQETQYF.

V usage is TRBV7-9 and J usage is TRBJ1-2; a possible D gene is TRBD1 (5 bases). The CDR3 runs to 12 residues. In germline, CDR1 is SEHNR, CDR2 FQNEAQ (reference sequence). V lost 7 bases and J lost 6, with 12 bases in between. The CDR3 DNA is TGTGCCAGCACCCCCGGGGGAGATGGCTACACCTTC. Residues: CASTPGGDGYTF.